Listed here are 32 T cell receptor beta chains from one sample, sequenced in a study of a mutant IDH1 vaccine in newly diagnosed glioma. Time point noted: baseline, week 1 (first vaccination visit). The treatment is: pre-vaccination baseline after standard-of-care therapy. Method: immunoSEQ multiplex PCR; TCRdb's copy keeps in-frame clones and lacks some. The repertoire holds approximately 54,000 clones, with roughly 80% as singletons. Sequencing was performed on PBMCs, taken from a glioma patient treated with radiotherapy, temozolomide or both. The receptors derive from a man between 18 and 35 years old with glioma.

The genes are TRBV9 and TRBJ2-1; 13 bases are shared with TRBD2. With 0 bases clipped from V and 6 bases from J, the junction kept 6 bases outside the gene matches. This CDR3 spans 17 amino acids. Germline lookup yields CDR1 SGDLS and CDR2 YYNGEE. CDR3 nucleotides: TGTGCCAGCAGCGTAGCTCAAACTAGCGGGAGGGCCAATGAGCAGTTCTTC. Translating gives CASSVAQTSGRANEQFF.

The chain joins TRBV6-5 to TRBJ2-2, with D uncertain. Trimming took off 8 bases at V and 1 base at J, with 14 bases between the two ends. CDR1 and CDR2 from the germline V gene are MNHEY and SVGAGI. The CDR3 totals 15 residues. CDR3 loop: CASAIGFWNTGELFF. The CDR3 DNA reads as TGTGCCAGCGCGATCGGCTTCTGGAACACCGGGGAGCTGTTTTTT.

V usage is TRBV12-5 and J usage is TRBJ2-1, with D possibly matching TRBD1 (6 bases). V lost 3 bases and J lost 3, with 9 bases in between. The CDR3 spans 14 residues. Germline CDR1 and CDR2: LGHNT and FRNRAP. The CDR3 here is CASGLGDNYNEQFF. DNA of the CDR3: TGTGCTAGTGGTTTAGGGGACAACTACAATGAGCAGTTCTTC.

The rearrangement uses TRBV6-6 and TRBJ2-7; D tentatively reads TRBD1 or TRBD2 (5 bases each). V lost 2 bases and J 3 bases, leaving 11 bases between the germline ends. Germline loops: CDR1 MNHNY, CDR2 SVGAGI (reference sequence). This CDR3 is built from 14 residues. The chain's CDR3 is CASSYRDGVYEQYF. DNA of the CDR3: TGTGCCAGCAGTTACCGGGACGGAGTCTACGAGCAGTACTTC.

The chain employs TRBV7-6 and TRBJ1-4; a possible D gene is TRBD1 (5 bases). Germline V gene sequence: CDR1 SGHVS, CDR2 FNYEAQ. The CDR3 sequence is 15 residues long. Trimming took off 5 bases at V and 8 bases at J, with 18 bases between the two ends. The CDR3 is CASSINPGEQEKLFF. CDR3 nucleotides: TGTGCCAGCAGCATAAATCCGGGGGAGCAAGAAAAACTGTTTTTT.

The genes are TRBV13 and TRBJ2-6, with TRBD1 identical over 7 bases. CDR1 PRHDT and CDR2 FYEKMQ come from the germline V gene (reference sequence). V trimming: 4 bases; J trimming: 1 base; junction bases outside the gene matches: 7. The CDR3 contains 17 residues. The CDR3 region has the DNA TGTGCCAGCAGCTCCACGGGACAGTCTTCTGGGGCCAACGTCCTGACTTTC. This sequence encodes CASSSTGQSSGANVLTF.

J is TRBJ1-1 and V is TRBV10-2; 8 bases are a match to TRBD1. The CDR3 loop spans 17 amino acids. Losses at the gene ends were 10 bases for V and 4 bases for J; bases not matched to a gene: 20. Germline assignment: CDR1 WSHSY and CDR2 SAAADI. The CDR3 loop reads CAKTPWTGTVRSTEAFF. The DNA of the CDR3 is TGCGCCAAGACACCCTGGACAGGGACGGTTAGGAGCACTGAAGCTTTCTTT.

This sequence joins TRBV6-5 and TRBJ1-4; 7 nucleotides line up with TRBD1. V lost 1 base to trimming and J lost 5 bases; unmatched junction nucleotides: 1. This CDR3 has 14 residues. The germline CDR1 and CDR2 sequences are MNHEY and SVGAGI. This chain's CDR3 is CASSYLQGNEKLFF. The CDR3 nucleotides read TGTGCCAGCAGTTACTTACAGGGGAATGAAAAACTGTTTTTT.

This sequence joins TRBV19 and TRBJ1-4, with a tentative D call TRBD1 (6 bases). V lost 5 bases and J 4 bases, leaving 14 bases between the germline ends. The CDR3 contains 15 residues. In germline, CDR1 is LNHDA, CDR2 SQIVND (reference sequence). The CDR3 spells CASSGGQSLNEKLFF. The CDR3 bases are TGTGCCAGTAGTGGCGGACAGAGTCTTAATGAAAAACTGTTTTTT.

The rearrangement uses TRBV5-1 and TRBJ2-3, with D unresolved. V was trimmed by 4 bases and J by 4 bases, leaving 13 bases between them. The CDR3 has 14 residues. The V gene's germline CDR1 is SGHRS and CDR2 YFSETQ. DNA for the CDR3: TGCGCCAGCAGCCCCGTCAGCCAGGCAGATACGCAGTATTTT. Protein product: CASSPVSQADTQYF.

The rearrangement links TRBV19 to TRBJ2-7, with unresolved D. V lost 6 bases and J 5 bases, leaving 11 bases between the germline ends. This CDR3 is built from 12 residues. Germline loops: CDR1 LNHDA, CDR2 SQIVND (reference sequence). The CDR3 spells CASSPSAHEQYF. The CDR3 DNA reads as TGTGCCAGTAGCCCGTCGGCCCACGAGCAGTACTTC. The full variable domain, completed using reference TRBV19 and TRBJ2-7, is DGGITQSPKYLFRKEGQNVTLSCEQNLNHDAMYWYRQDPGQGLRLIYYSQIVNDFQKGDIAEGYSVSREKKESFPLTVTSAQKNPTAFYLCASSPSAHEQYFGPGTRLTVT.

This clone was observed a few times. The chain combines TRBV27 with TRBJ1-2; 8 nucleotides align to TRBD1. Germline V lookup: CDR1 MNHEY, CDR2 SMNVEV (reference sequence). The CDR3 is 15 residues long. V was clipped by 6 bases and J by 4 bases; unmatched bases: 10. The CDR3 coding sequence is TGTGCCAGCAGCTGGGACCGACAGGGGCCCTATGGCTACACCTTC. It translates to CASSWDRQGPYGYTF.

This sequence joins TRBV12-1 and TRBJ2-7; the D segment call TRBD2 is taken from the table without a DNA check. TRBV12-1 is noted as a pseudogene. The CDR3 is 17 residues long. CDR3 sequence reads: CASSVREGAPQGYEQYF. In DNA, the CDR3 is TGTGCCAGCAGCGTGCGGGAGGGGGCCCCCCAGGGTTACGAGCAGTACTTC.

This rearrangement joins TRBV10-3 to TRBJ2-4; D is possibly TRBD1 (7 bases). The germline CDR1 and CDR2 sequences are ENHRY and SYGVKD. With 4 bases removed from V and 1 base from J, the gap between germline ends came to 11 bases. CDR3 length: 15 amino acids. The CDR3 here is CAISGSGGAKNIQYF. Written as DNA, the CDR3 is TGTGCCATCAGTGGGTCAGGGGGGGCCAAAAACATTCAGTACTTC.

The chain couples TRBV7-2 to TRBJ1-2; D is possibly TRBD1 (6 bases). In germline, CDR1 is SGHTA, CDR2 FQGNSA. V was shortened by 4 bases and J by 3 bases, with 18 bases between the two germline ends. The CDR3 spans 16 residues. The CDR3: CASSSALAAGDYGYTF. DNA of the CDR3: TGTGCCAGCAGCTCCGCCCTCGCAGCAGGGGACTATGGCTACACCTTC.

The V call is TRBV7-9, the J call TRBJ2-7, with 8 bases aligning to TRBD2. The CDR3 is made up of 14 amino acids. Germline V gene lookup returns CDR1 SEHNR and CDR2 FQNEAQ (reference sequence). V was clipped by 4 bases and J by 6 bases; unmatched bases: 8. CDR3 nucleotide sequence: TGTGCCAGCAGCTCGACCGGGACTAGTCGCGAGCAGTACTTC. Translating it yields CASSSTGTSREQYF.

V gene TRBV7-2 combines with J gene TRBJ1-4, with D unclear. The V end was cut by 4 bases, the J end by 7 bases, with 16 bases between. CDR3 size: 15 residues. CDR1 and CDR2 (germline): SGHTA, FQGNSA. The CDR3 DNA is TGTGCCAGCAGCTACTTTCCCACAGTTGTTGAAAAACTGTTTTTT. Translated, it gives CASSYFPTVVEKLFF. The variable domain in full, with the rest retrieved from reference TRBV7-2 and TRBJ1-4, is GAGVSQSPSNKVTEKGKDVELRCDPISGHTALYWYRQSLGQGLEFLIYFQGNSAPDKSGLPSDRFSAERTGGSVSTLTIQRTQQEDSAVYLCASSYFPTVVEKLFFGSGTQLSVL.

CDR3 coding DNA: TGCGCCAGCAGAACTACAGGGGGCGATTCACCCCTCCACTTT. Its translation is CASRTTGGDSPLHF. The chain joins TRBV5-1 to TRBJ1-6; the match to TRBD1 covers 9 bases. V shed 5 bases, J shed 8 bases, and the junction held 5 bases outside the gene matches. CDR3 length: 14 amino acids. Germline CDR1 SGHRS, CDR2 YFSETQ.

The CDR3 nucleotides read TGTGCCAGCAGCCGGGACAGGGGGGCCCGACAACTATACTATGGCTACACCTTC. This sequence encodes CASSRDRGARQLYYGYTF. The V gene is TRBV14, the J gene TRBJ1-2, with 11 positions matching TRBD1. CDR3 length: 18 residues. V lost 4 bases and J lost 3; bases outside the gene matches: 13. Germline values: CDR1 SGHDN, CDR2 FVKESK.

The gene calls are TRBV10-3 and TRBJ1-6, with D maybe TRBD1 (6 bases). V gave up 3 bases and J gave up 7 bases, with 19 bases separating them. The V gene's germline CDR1 is ENHRY and CDR2 SYGVKD. The CDR3 extends over 17 amino acids. The CDR3 here is CAISDPGRGGKNSPLHF. CDR3 bases: TGTGCCATCAGTGACCCAGGGAGGGGGGGAAAAAATTCACCCCTCCACTTT.

In nucleotides, the CDR3 is TGTGCCAGCAGTTTGAGACACCGGGCCTCTGGAAACACCATATATTTT. Its translation is CASSLRHRASGNTIYF. The chain combines TRBV6-4 with TRBJ1-3; D unclear. From germline, CDR1 is MRHNA and CDR2 SNTAGT. Trimming left V 5 bases short and J 0 bases short, with 14 bases between. The CDR3 is 16 amino acids.

This clone was observed once. The V and J genes are TRBV6-5 and TRBJ1-1, with no clear D. The germline V gene has CDR1 MNHEY and CDR2 SVGAGI. Trimming removed 7 bases at V and 10 bases at J, with 13 bases between. The CDR3 runs to 11 residues. Here the CDR3 reads CASTAQFRAFF. DNA for the CDR3: TGTGCCAGCACCGCCCAATTTCGAGCTTTCTTT.

The chain couples TRBV9 to TRBJ2-3; D is unclear. CDR1 is SGDLS and CDR2 is YYNGEE in the germline V gene. Trimming cost V 4 bases and J 2 bases, with 5 bases left between them. The CDR3 length is 12 residues. In DNA form, the CDR3 reads TGTGCCAGCAGCCCCTACACAGATACGCAGTATTTT. Translation gives CASSPYTDTQYF. Based on the CDR3 plus reference TRBV9 and TRBJ2-3, the full variable domain is DSGVTQTPKHLITATGQRVTLRCSPRSGDLSVYWYQQSLDQGLQFLIQYYNGEERAKGNILERFSAQQFPDLHSELNLSSLELGDSALYFCASSPYTDTQYFGPGTRLTVL.

The V gene is TRBV7-2, the J gene TRBJ2-7; D gene uncertain. Germline V gene sequence: CDR1 SGHTA, CDR2 FQGNSA. Trimming shortened V by 5 bases and J by 4 bases, and 21 bases separated the two germline ends. This CDR3 contains 16 residues. CDR3 DNA: TGTGCCAGCAGCACACTCGGAGCCGGCCCAAGGTACGAGCAGTACTTC. Protein sequence: CASSTLGAGPRYEQYF. The variable domain in full, completed from reference TRBV7-2 and TRBJ2-7, reads GAGVSQSPSNKVTEKGKDVELRCDPISGHTALYWYRQSLGQGLEFLIYFQGNSAPDKSGLPSDRFSAERTGGSVSTLTIQRTQQEDSAVYLCASSTLGAGPRYEQYFGPGTRLTVT.

The chain is built from TRBV27 and TRBJ1-3, with D unresolved. Per germline, CDR1 MNHEY and CDR2 SMNVEV (reference sequence). The length of the CDR3 is 11 residues. Trimming shortened V by 6 bases and J by 3 bases, and 3 bases separated the two germline ends. The CDR3: CASRFGNTIYF. Written as DNA, the CDR3 is TGTGCCAGCAGGTTTGGAAACACCATATATTTT.

The chain couples TRBV7-2 to TRBJ1-2; 10 nucleotides match TRBD1. There are 14 residues in the CDR3. Germline V CDR1 and CDR2: SGHTA, FQGNSA. The ends lost 5 bases at V and 5 bases at J; junction bases unmatched: 5. The chain's CDR3 is CASSTWTGGYGYTF. Written as DNA, the CDR3 is TGTGCCAGCAGCACCTGGACAGGGGGTTATGGCTACACCTTC.

CDR3 region: CASSLAIQGRTGELFF. CDR3 DNA sequence: TGTGCCAGCAGCTTAGCGATCCAGGGCCGGACCGGGGAGCTGTTTTTT. The V and J genes are TRBV7-2 and TRBJ2-2; D possibly corresponds to TRBD1 (5 bases). In germline, CDR1 is SGHTA, CDR2 FQGNSA. The V and J ends lost 0 bases and 5 bases respectively, with 13 bases between them. This CDR3 spans 16 amino acids. Looking up the rest from reference TRBV7-2 and TRBJ2-2 gives the full variable domain: GAGVSQSPSNKVTEKGKDVELRCDPISGHTALYWYRQSLGQGLEFLIYFQGNSAPDKSGLPSDRFSAERTGGSVSTLTIQRTQQEDSAVYLCASSLAIQGRTGELFFGEGSRLTVL.

The chain is built from TRBV18 and TRBJ1-1, with a weak D call TRBD1 (6 bases). The CDR3 sequence is 15 residues long. The V end lost 2 bases, the J end lost 4 bases, and 14 bases lay between the germline ends. From germline, CDR1 is KGHSH and CDR2 LQKENI. CDR3 bases: TGTGCCAGCTCACCAAGGACAGACACGTCCACTGAAGCTTTCTTT. It codes for CASSPRTDTSTEAFF.

This clone was seen just once. The chain joins TRBV6-5 to TRBJ1-5; tentatively, D is TRBD1 (6 bases). Deletions cut 2 bases from V and 7 bases from J, with 12 bases between. Germline V gene data show CDR1 as MNHEY and CDR2 as SVGAGI. This CDR3 has 14 amino acids. The DNA of the CDR3 is TGTGCCAGCAGTTACGTCAGGGGCGACCAGCCCCAGCATTTT. Translation: CASSYVRGDQPQHF.

This clone was seen only once. The rearrangement joins TRBV2 to TRBJ1-4; possibly TRBD1 for D (6 bases). Trimming removed 3 bases at V and 1 base at J, with 9 bases between. Per the germline V gene, CDR1 is SNHLY and CDR2 is FYNNEI. The CDR3 length is 15 residues. CDR3: CASSEPQGTNEKLFF. The CDR3 coding sequence is TGTGCCAGCAGTGAGCCACAGGGAACTAATGAAAAACTGTTTTTT.

The rearrangement joins TRBV5-4 to TRBJ2-5; 10 positions agree with TRBD2. Germline V CDR1 and CDR2: SGHNT, YYREEE (reference sequence). The CDR3 covers 15 residues. The ends lost 4 bases at V and 5 bases at J; junction bases unmatched: 8. CDR3 region: CASSAPTSGWETQYF. The CDR3 nucleotides read TGTGCCAGCAGCGCCCCGACTAGCGGGTGGGAGACCCAGTACTTC.

J is TRBJ2-7 and V is TRBV7-5. TRBV7-5 is an annotated pseudogene. The CDR3 is 16 residues long. For the CDR3, the DNA is TGTGCCAGAAGCTTACAAGTTCGGGGGCGCTTCTACGAGCAGTACTTC. Residues: CARSLQVRGRFYEQYF.